Listed here are 21 T cell receptor beta chains from one sample, sequenced in a study of CD8 T cells in Susac syndrome. It was with random hexamers that roughly 0.45 to 1 ug RNA was reverse transcribed. Each CDR3 protein is one row after TCRdb ran MiXCR on the immunoSEQ multiplex PCR reads. Here the sample spans hundreds of thousands of distinct CDR3 sequences, 93% being singletons. Sequenced input: CD4+ T cells from PBMCs. The receptors come from a human donor with multiple sclerosis.

The J gene is TRBJ1-2, the V gene TRBV28; D is possibly TRBD1 (6 bases). This CDR3 has 16 amino acids. The V and J ends lost 7 bases and 4 bases respectively, with 22 bases between them. Per germline, CDR1 MDHEN and CDR2 SYDVKM. In DNA, the CDR3 is TGTGCCAGCACCCTGGGGGGCAGTCCCGTGGGCTATGGCTACACCTTC. Amino acids: CASTLGGSPVGYGYTF.

The V gene is TRBV12-3 or TRBV12-4, the J gene TRBJ1-1, with D possibly being TRBD1 (6 bases). Trimming removed 6 bases from V and 7 bases from J, with 9 bases in between. This CDR3 has 11 amino acids. The CDR3 bases are TGTGCCAGCAGGGACAGACTTGAAGCTTTCTTT. It specifies CASRDRLEAFF.

The gene calls are TRBV30 and TRBJ1-1; D gene ambiguous. The CDR3 covers 11 residues. Trimming cost V 7 bases and J 4 bases, with 10 bases left between them. In germline, CDR1 is GTSNPN, CDR2 SVGIG (reference sequence). CDR3 in amino acids: CASVWFTEAFF. The CDR3, as DNA: TGTGCCTCCGTCTGGTTCACTGAAGCTTTCTTT.

V usage is TRBV27 and J usage is TRBJ2-5, with D possibly TRBD2 on 6 matching bases. The germline V gene encodes CDR1 MNHEY and CDR2 SMNVEV (reference sequence). The CDR3 consists of 15 residues. Trimming removed 4 bases from V and 4 bases from J, with 16 bases in between. Here the CDR3 DNA reads TGTGCCAGCAGTTCGTACCAGGGAGGTCGAGAGACCCAGTACTTC. This sequence encodes CASSSYQGGRETQYF.

The genes are TRBV7-3 and TRBJ2-5, with TRBD2 identical over 14 bases. This CDR3 spans 21 amino acids. With V trimmed by 5 bases and J by 2 bases, 19 bases remained unmatched. Germline CDR1 SGHTA, CDR2 FQGTGA. DNA for the CDR3: TGTGCCAGCAGCCCAGCCCTCCCGGGACTAGCGGGAGAGGTCGGGCAAGAGACCCAGTACTTC. Translated: CASSPALPGLAGEVGQETQYF.

The gene calls are TRBV28 and TRBJ2-7, with TRBD1 as a possible D gene (5 bases). The CDR3 sequence is 13 residues long. V was pared by 6 bases and J by 0 bases, with 9 bases between. Looked up from germline, CDR1 is MDHEN and CDR2 is SYDVKM. The CDR3 nucleotides read TGTGCCAGCAGGATAGACAGCTCCTACGAGCAGTACTTC. This sequence encodes CASRIDSSYEQYF.

The rearrangement links TRBV29-1 to TRBJ1-1; no firm D call. The V end lost 8 bases, the J end lost 9 bases, and 13 bases lay between the germline ends. This CDR3 spans 10 amino acids. From germline, CDR1 is SQVTM and CDR2 ANQGSEA. The CDR3, as DNA: TGCAGCATAAGGACCAGCAAAGCTTTCTTT. It specifies CSIRTSKAFF.

J is TRBJ2-3 and V is TRBV9, with D maybe TRBD2 (6 bases). Trimming cost V 0 bases and J 1 base, with 9 bases left between them. The CDR3 has 15 amino acids. The germline CDR1 and CDR2 sequences are SGDLS and YYNGEE. CDR3 sequence reads: CASSVAPSGTDTQYF. The CDR3 nucleotides read TGTGCCAGCAGCGTAGCCCCTAGCGGCACAGATACGCAGTATTTT.

The gene calls are TRBV12-3 or TRBV12-4 and TRBJ1-1, with D tentatively TRBD1 (5 bases). This CDR3 is 15 amino acids long. V was clipped by 3 bases and J by 1 base, with 12 bases between them. In DNA form, the CDR3 reads TGTGCCAGCAGTTTTTCCGGGGCATGGAACACTGAAGCTTTCTTT. It yields the protein CASSFSGAWNTEAFF.

This CDR3 is CASSLLGTPETQYF. CDR3 in DNA: TGTGCCAGCAGCTTATTAGGCACCCCAGAGACCCAGTACTTC. This chain joins TRBV7-9 and TRBJ2-5; D call uncertain. The CDR3 contains 14 residues. Per germline, CDR1 SEHNR and CDR2 FQNEAQ (reference sequence). The V and J ends lost 2 bases and 4 bases respectively, with 11 bases between them.

This sequence joins TRBV20-1 and TRBJ2-1; D call uncertain. The V end was cut by 6 bases, the J end by 4 bases, with 10 bases between. Germline assignment: CDR1 DFQATT and CDR2 SNEGSKA (reference sequence). This CDR3 region has 12 residues. For the CDR3, the DNA is TGCAGTGCGGAACTGACATACAATGAGCAGTTCTTC. Translating it yields CSAELTYNEQFF.

The chain has TRBV19 and TRBJ2-2; D is ambiguous. Trimming pared 6 bases from V and 6 bases from J, leaving 8 bases between. This CDR3 has 12 amino acids. In germline, CDR1 is LNHDA, CDR2 SQIVND (reference sequence). The CDR3, as DNA: TGTGCCAGTAGGCCCCGGGCCGGGGAGCTGTTTTTT. It encodes CASRPRAGELFF.

The chain recombines TRBV3-1 with TRBJ2-1; TRBD2 matches 8 bases. In germline, CDR1 is LGHDT, CDR2 YNNKEL (reference sequence). V gave up 5 bases and J gave up 1 base; unmatched junction bases: 4. This CDR3 is built from 15 residues. The CDR3 loop reads CASSFLAGSYNEQFF. CDR3 nucleotide sequence: TGTGCCAGCAGCTTTCTAGCGGGTTCCTACAATGAGCAGTTCTTC.

CDR3 sequence: CSACKRQVPETQYF. The CDR3 region has the DNA TGCAGTGCTTGCAAGAGACAGGTCCCAGAGACCCAGTACTTC. The V gene is TRBV20-1, the J gene TRBJ2-5, with D possibly matching TRBD1 (6 bases). The germline V gene has CDR1 DFQATT and CDR2 SNEGSKA (reference sequence). V dropped 5 bases and J dropped 4 bases, with 17 bases sitting between them. The CDR3 runs to 14 residues.

V gene TRBV3-1 combines with J gene TRBJ2-3; D unclear. Germline V lookup: CDR1 LGHDT, CDR2 YNNKEL (reference sequence). The V end was cut by 1 base, the J end by 2 bases, with 10 bases between. The CDR3 has 15 residues. In DNA form, the CDR3 reads TGTGCCAGCAGCCAAGGAGAAATTTCCACAGATACGCAGTATTTT. It translates to CASSQGEISTDTQYF.

The J gene is TRBJ2-1, the V gene TRBV5-1; D is possibly TRBD2 (5 bases). V lost 6 bases to trimming and J lost 2 bases, with 12 bases between them. The CDR3 has 14 residues. Germline-derived CDR1 and CDR2 are SGHRS and YFSETQ. The chain's CDR3 is CASTPAGTYNEQFF. The CDR3, as DNA: TGCGCCAGCACACCGGCCGGGACCTACAATGAGCAGTTCTTC.

The rearrangement links TRBV19 to TRBJ2-1; D perhaps matches TRBD2 (6 bases). Germline CDR1 LNHDA, CDR2 SQIVND (reference sequence). The CDR3 length is 15 residues. Trimming left V 2 bases short and J 4 bases short, with 12 bases between. The CDR3 sequence is CASSIPGVKYNEQFF. CDR3 coding DNA: TGTGCCAGTAGTATACCGGGGGTTAAGTACAATGAGCAGTTCTTC.

V gene TRBV5-4 combines with J gene TRBJ1-1, with 7 bases lining up with TRBD1. J lost 3 bases, V lost 0 bases, and 8 bases had no gene match. Germline assignment: CDR1 SGHNT and CDR2 YYREEE (reference sequence). CDR3 length: 16 residues. The DNA for the CDR3 is TGTGCCAGCAGCTTGGAAAGAGGTACAGGGGACACTGAAGCTTTCTTT. This sequence encodes CASSLERGTGDTEAFF.

As regards this clonotype: A read error may produce the germline difference seen at one junction end. The chain is built from TRBV12-3 or TRBV12-4 and TRBJ1-1; 8 nucleotides agree with TRBD1. This CDR3 is 12 amino acids long. CDR3 residues: CASSLGRQGRIF. In nucleotides, the CDR3 is TGTGCCAGCAGCTTGGGGAGACAGGGGCGGATCTTT.

This clonotype has just one count. The chain carries TRBV24-1 and TRBJ2-1; D is undetermined. V was pared by 2 bases and J by 4 bases, with 11 bases between. The CDR3 covers 15 residues. CDR1 and CDR2 (germline): KGHDR, SFDVKD. CDR3 sequence: CATSDSVLNYNEQFF. DNA of the CDR3: TGTGCCACCAGTGATTCGGTACTCAATTACAATGAGCAGTTCTTC.

V is TRBV11-3 and J is TRBJ2-7; D might be TRBD1 or TRBD2, each matching 5 bases. V was shortened by 0 bases and J by 6 bases, with 12 bases between the two germline ends. Germline CDR1 SGHNT, CDR2 YENEEA. The CDR3 consists of 14 residues. The CDR3: CASSLDRGRAEQYV. The CDR3 nucleotides are TGTGCCAGCAGCTTAGATCGGGGCAGGGCCGAGCAGTACGTC.